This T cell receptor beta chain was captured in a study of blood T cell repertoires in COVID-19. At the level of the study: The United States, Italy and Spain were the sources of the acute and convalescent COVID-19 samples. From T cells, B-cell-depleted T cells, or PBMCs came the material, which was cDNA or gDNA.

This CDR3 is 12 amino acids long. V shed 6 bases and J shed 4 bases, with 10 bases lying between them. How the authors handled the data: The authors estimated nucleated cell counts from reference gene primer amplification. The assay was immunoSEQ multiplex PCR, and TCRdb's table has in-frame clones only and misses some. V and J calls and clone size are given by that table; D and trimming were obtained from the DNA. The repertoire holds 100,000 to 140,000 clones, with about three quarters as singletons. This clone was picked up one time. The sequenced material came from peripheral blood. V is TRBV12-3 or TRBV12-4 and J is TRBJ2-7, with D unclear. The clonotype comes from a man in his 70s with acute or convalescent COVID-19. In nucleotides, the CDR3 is TGTGCCAGCAGGATGACTGGATACGAGCAGTACTTC. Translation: CASRMTGYEQYF.